The present T cell receptor (beta chain) was sequenced within a study of cytomegalovirus exposure and HLA in healthy donors. This clone was detected a few times. CDR1 SGDLS and CDR2 YYNGEE come from the germline V gene. This CDR3 is 14 amino acids long. Trimming cost V 4 bases and J 8 bases; bases outside gene matches: 8. The PCR contained 60 Vbeta and 13 Jbeta primers. In the study's own analysis: In a later analysis, some 10 million of about 80 million unique beta chains occurred in at least two donors. Repertoires were generated with immunoSEQ multiplex PCR, while TCRdb's copy carries only in-frame clones and drops some. That table supplies the V and J calls and clone size; D and trimming were determined from the DNA. The sample shows 150,000 to 200,000 clones, more than 75% of them seen only once.

The chain employs TRBV9 and TRBJ1-2, with 10 positions matching TRBD1. Material for sequencing was PBMCs. The source is a man younger than 45 in good health and CMV-seropositive. The CDR3 region has the DNA TGTGCCAGCAGCAAGGGCGGGACAGGGGTCGGCTACACCTTC. It translates to CASSKGGTGVGYTF.